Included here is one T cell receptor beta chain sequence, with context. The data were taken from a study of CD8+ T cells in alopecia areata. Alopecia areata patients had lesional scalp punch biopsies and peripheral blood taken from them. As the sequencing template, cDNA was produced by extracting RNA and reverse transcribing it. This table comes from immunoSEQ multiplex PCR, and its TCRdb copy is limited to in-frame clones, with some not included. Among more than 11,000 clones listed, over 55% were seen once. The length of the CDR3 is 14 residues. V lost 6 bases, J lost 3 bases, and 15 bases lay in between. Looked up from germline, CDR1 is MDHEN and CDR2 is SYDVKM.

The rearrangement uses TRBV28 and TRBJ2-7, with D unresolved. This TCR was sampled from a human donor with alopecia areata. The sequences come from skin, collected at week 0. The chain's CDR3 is CASSSLWDFYEQYF. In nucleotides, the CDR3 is TGTGCCAGCAGCTCCCTTTGGGATTTCTACGAGCAGTACTTC.